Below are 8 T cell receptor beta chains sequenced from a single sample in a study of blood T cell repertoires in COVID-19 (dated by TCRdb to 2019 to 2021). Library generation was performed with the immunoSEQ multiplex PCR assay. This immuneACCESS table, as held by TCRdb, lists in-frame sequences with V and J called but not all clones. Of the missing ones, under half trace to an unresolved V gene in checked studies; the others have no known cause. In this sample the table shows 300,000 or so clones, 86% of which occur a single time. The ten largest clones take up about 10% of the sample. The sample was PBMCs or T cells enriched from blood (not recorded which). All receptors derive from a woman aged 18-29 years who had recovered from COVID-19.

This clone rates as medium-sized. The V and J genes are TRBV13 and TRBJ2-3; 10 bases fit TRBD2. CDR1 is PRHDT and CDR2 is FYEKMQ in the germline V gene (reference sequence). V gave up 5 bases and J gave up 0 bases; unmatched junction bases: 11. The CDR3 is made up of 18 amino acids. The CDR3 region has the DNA TGTGCCAGCAGCATAACACCGGGACTAGCGACTAGCACAGATACGCAGTATTTT. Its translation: CASSITPGLATSTDTQYF.

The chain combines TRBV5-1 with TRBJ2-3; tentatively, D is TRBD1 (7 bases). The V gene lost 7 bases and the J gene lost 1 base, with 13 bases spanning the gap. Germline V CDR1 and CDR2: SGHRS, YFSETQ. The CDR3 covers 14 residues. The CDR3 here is CASAQGTRTDTQYF. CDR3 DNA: TGCGCCAGCGCACAGGGGACTCGCACAGATACGCAGTATTTT.

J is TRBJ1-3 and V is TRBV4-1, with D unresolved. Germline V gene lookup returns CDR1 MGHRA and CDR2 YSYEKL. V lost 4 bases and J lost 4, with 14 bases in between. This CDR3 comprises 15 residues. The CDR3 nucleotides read TGCGCCAGCAGCCCCCCGCGTTCCCTGGGAAACACCATATATTTT. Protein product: CASSPPRSLGNTIYF.

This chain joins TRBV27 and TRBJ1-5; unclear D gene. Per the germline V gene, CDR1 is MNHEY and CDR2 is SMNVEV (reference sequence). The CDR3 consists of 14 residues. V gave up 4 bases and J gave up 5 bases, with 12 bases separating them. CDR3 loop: CASSWSGSYQPQHF. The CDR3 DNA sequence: TGTGCCAGCAGTTGGAGTGGCAGCTATCAGCCCCAGCATTTT.

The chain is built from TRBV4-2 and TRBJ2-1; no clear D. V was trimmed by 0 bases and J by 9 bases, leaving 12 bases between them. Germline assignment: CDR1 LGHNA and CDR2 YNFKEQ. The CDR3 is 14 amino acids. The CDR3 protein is CASSQEWSSPEQFF. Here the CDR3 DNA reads TGTGCCAGCAGCCAAGAGTGGTCGAGCCCTGAGCAGTTCTTC.

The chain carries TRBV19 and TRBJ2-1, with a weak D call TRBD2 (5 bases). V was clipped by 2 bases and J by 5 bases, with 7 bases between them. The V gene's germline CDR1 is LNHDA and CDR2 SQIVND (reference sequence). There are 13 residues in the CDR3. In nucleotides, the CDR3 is TGTGCCAGTAGTATACTAGCCCACAATGAGCAGTTCTTC. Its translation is CASSILAHNEQFF.

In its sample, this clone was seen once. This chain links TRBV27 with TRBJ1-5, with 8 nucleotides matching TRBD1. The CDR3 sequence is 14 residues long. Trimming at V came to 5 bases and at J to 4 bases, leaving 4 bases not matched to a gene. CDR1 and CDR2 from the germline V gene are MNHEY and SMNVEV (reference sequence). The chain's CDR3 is CASSPQGGNQPQHF. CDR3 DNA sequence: TGTGCCAGCAGTCCACAGGGGGGAAATCAGCCCCAGCATTTT.

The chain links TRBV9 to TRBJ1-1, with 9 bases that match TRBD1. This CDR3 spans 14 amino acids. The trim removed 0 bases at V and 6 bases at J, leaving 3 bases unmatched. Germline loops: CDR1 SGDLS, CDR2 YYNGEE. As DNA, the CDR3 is TGTGCCAGCAGCGTAGCGCGACAGGGGGCTGAAGCTTTCTTT. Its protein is CASSVARQGAEAFF.